A selection of T cell receptor beta chains follows, all from one sample in a study of memory CD4+ T cells and cytomegalovirus serostatus. Data came from immunoSEQ multiplex PCR; TCRdb stores just in-frame clones and leaves some out. The data hold 35,000 to 40,000 clones, with around 80% observed a single time. The specimen sequenced was memory CD4+ T cells from blood. Receptor source: an adult in good health and CMV-seropositive. Both conserved end residues are part of each CDR3. Each record gives: V gene, J gene, clone size, D gene, CDR3 protein, CDR3 DNA. A D gene is named only where the DNA matches it firmly. Rows may omit the clone size; those that give it use once, few, many or a size class.

>TRBV28|TRBJ2-7|-|-
CASSPGKGPLGEQYF
TGTGCCAGCAGCCCCGGGAAAGGCCCTCTCGGTGAGCAGTACTTC
>TRBV7-2|TRBJ1-3|-|-
CASSLGGSGNTIYF
TGTGCCAGCAGCTTAGGTGGCTCTGGAAACACCATATATTTT
>TRBV9|TRBJ1-1|once|TRBD1
CASSVAGDRHTEAFF
TGTGCCAGCAGCGTCGCGGGGGACAGACACACTGAAGCTTTCTTT
>TRBV9|TRBJ1-2|-|-
CASSVGVSRNYGYTF
TGTGCCAGCAGCGTAGGAGTGAGCCGCAACTATGGCTACACCTTC
>TRBV5-5|TRBJ2-7|-|TRBD1
CASSFYPGTGKAYEQYF
TGTGCCAGCAGCTTTTACCCCGGGACAGGGAAGGCGTACGAGCAGTACTTC
>TRBV5-1|TRBJ1-2|-|-
CASSLDPASGGGYTF
TGCGCCAGCAGCCTGGACCCAGCGAGCGGCGGCGGCTACACCTTC
>TRBV6-5|TRBJ1-1|-|-
CASRGGFRTEAFF
TGTGCCAGCAGGGGGGGGTTTCGCACTGAAGCTTTCTTT
>TRBV9|TRBJ2-1|-|-
CASSVRGAGNEQFF
TGTGCCAGCAGCGTACGGGGTGCGGGTAATGAGCAGTTCTTC
>TRBV4-3|TRBJ1-2|once|-
CASSQDLAGRGGYTF
TGCGCCAGCAGCCAAGATTTGGCAGGGCGGGGTGGCTACACCTTC
>TRBV9|TRBJ2-1|-|TRBD2
CASSVVSGRSNEQFF
TGTGCCAGCAGCGTAGTTAGCGGGAGGTCGAATGAGCAGTTCTTC